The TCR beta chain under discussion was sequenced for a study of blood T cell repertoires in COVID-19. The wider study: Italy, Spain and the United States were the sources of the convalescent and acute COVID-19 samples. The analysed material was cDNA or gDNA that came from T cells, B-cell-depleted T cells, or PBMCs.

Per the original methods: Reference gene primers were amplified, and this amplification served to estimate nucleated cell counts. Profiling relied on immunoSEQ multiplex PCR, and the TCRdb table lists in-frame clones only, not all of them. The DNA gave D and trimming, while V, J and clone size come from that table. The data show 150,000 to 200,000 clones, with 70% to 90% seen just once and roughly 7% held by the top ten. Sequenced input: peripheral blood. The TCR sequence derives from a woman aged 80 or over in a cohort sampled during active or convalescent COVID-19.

The CDR3 loop reads CASSYMRGDYNEQFF. The CDR3 bases are TGTGCCAGCAGTTACATGCGGGGGGACTACAATGAGCAGTTCTTC. The chain joins TRBV6-2 or TRBV6-3 to TRBJ2-1; 8 nucleotides align to TRBD2. This CDR3 is 15 amino acids long. The V gene end was trimmed by 2 bases and the J gene end by 3 bases; junction bases not matched to a gene: 3. Germline V CDR1 and CDR2: MNHEY, SVGEGT.